The rows below give T cell receptor beta chains drawn from one sample of a study of tumor T cells in aggressive B-cell lymphoma. Assay: immunoSEQ multiplex PCR; the TCRdb copy retains only in-frame clones and omits some. The table has 2,000 to 3,000 clones, about 81% seen once; the top ten hold about 12%. The sample comprised tumor tissue. These receptors all stem from an adult with diffuse large B cell lymphoma. Each CDR3 is given with its conserved first and last residue. A D gene is named only where the DNA matches it firmly. Size is stated for part of the rows, as once, few or many counts, or as a class when the clone is expanded.

clone size: .
D gene: TRBD1
V gene: TRBV9
J gene: TRBJ1-1
CDR3 DNA: TGTGCCAGCAGCACAACAGGGGTTTTACACACTGAAGCTTTCTTT
CDR3 protein: CASSTTGVLHTEAFF

clone size: .
D gene: .
V gene: TRBV4-1
J gene: TRBJ1-5
CDR3 DNA: TGCGCCAGCAGCCAAGATACGGCCGGGAATCAGCCCCAGCATTTT
CDR3 protein: CASSQDTAGNQPQHF

clone size: .
D gene: TRBD1
V gene: TRBV25-1
J gene: TRBJ2-7
CDR3 DNA: TGTGCCAGCAGTCCTATGGGACAGGCGACCTACGAGCAGTACTTC
CDR3 protein: CASSPMGQATYEQYF

clone size: .
D gene: TRBD1
V gene: TRBV19
J gene: TRBJ1-4
CDR3 DNA: TGTGCCAGTAGTGGACAGGGCAGGAATGAAAAACTGTTTTTT
CDR3 protein: CASSGQGRNEKLFF

clone size: .
D gene: TRBD2
V gene: TRBV5-1
J gene: TRBJ2-6
CDR3 DNA: TGCGCCAGCAGCTTGGGACCGTCGGGAGGTGGGGCCAACGTCCTGACTTTC
CDR3 protein: CASSLGPSGGGANVLTF

clone size: .
D gene: TRBD2
V gene: TRBV30
J gene: TRBJ2-6
CDR3 DNA: TGTGCCTGGAGTCGGACTAGCGGACTCTCTGGGGCCAACGTCCTGACTTTC
CDR3 protein: CAWSRTSGLSGANVLTF

clone size: .
D gene: .
V gene: TRBV7-2
J gene: TRBJ1-5
CDR3 DNA: TGTGCCAGCAGCTTGACCGGGACAAAGGGGCCCCAGCATTTT
CDR3 protein: CASSLTGTKGPQHF

clone size: few
D gene: .
V gene: TRBV9
J gene: TRBJ2-7
CDR3 DNA: TGTGCCAGCAGCGTAGGTAGTCTCTACGAGCAGTACTTC
CDR3 protein: CASSVGSLYEQYF

clone size: large
D gene: .
V gene: TRBV5-6
J gene: TRBJ1-2
CDR3 DNA: TGTGCCAGCAGCTTGACAGGGACTAACTATGGCTACACCTTC
CDR3 protein: CASSLTGTNYGYTF

clone size: .
D gene: .
V gene: TRBV4-1
J gene: TRBJ2-7
CDR3 DNA: TGCGCCAGCAGCCAAGAAATCGCAGGCACCGAGCAGTACTTC
CDR3 protein: CASSQEIAGTEQYF

clone size: few
D gene: TRBD1
V gene: TRBV4-1
J gene: TRBJ2-3
CDR3 DNA: TGCGCCAGCAGCCAAAGCCGGGACAGGGGGCAAGATACGCAGTATTTT
CDR3 protein: CASSQSRDRGQDTQYF